The rows below give T cell receptor beta chains drawn from one sample of a study of T cells after yellow fever vaccination. TCRdb reprocessed the 5' RACE reads with MiXCR, giving one entry per CDR3 protein. This table has hundreds of thousands of distinct CDR3 sequences, around 12% appearing once. Sample: PBMCs, taken on the day of the yellow fever booster vaccination. These receptors originate from a young man who received the YFV17D yellow fever vaccine. CDR3s leave out the opening cysteine and the closing phenylalanine or tryptophan.

J gene: TRBJ1-6
V gene: TRBV6-5
CDR3 protein: ASSFVDSPNSPLH

J gene: TRBJ2-5
V gene: TRBV10-3
CDR3 protein: AISTGQSQETQY

J gene: TRBJ2-7
V gene: TRBV14
CDR3 protein: ASSGWGGEQY

J gene: TRBJ2-3
V gene: TRBV14
CDR3 protein: ASSPGPRQY

J gene: TRBJ2-5
V gene: TRBV6-1
CDR3 protein: ASLSAFRAGETQY

J gene: TRBJ2-2
V gene: TRBV20-1
CDR3 protein: SARGGMGGELF

J gene: TRBJ1-2
V gene: TRBV6-2/TRBV6-3
CDR3 protein: ATHSVRSGPIGQGRNYGYT

J gene: TRBJ2-5
V gene: TRBV5-1
CDR3 protein: ASSVGKETQY

J gene: TRBJ2-1
V gene: TRBV5-1
CDR3 protein: ASSGRGASLNNEQF

J gene: TRBJ2-7
V gene: TRBV7-2
CDR3 protein: ASSLIVPLSYEQY

J gene: TRBJ2-5
V gene: TRBV29-1
CDR3 protein: SVRRGSQETQY

J gene: TRBJ2-7
V gene: TRBV6-1
CDR3 protein: ASSPKVSRSGSPFEQY

J gene: TRBJ2-7
V gene: TRBV6-4
CDR3 protein: ASITPGLAGDGYEQY

J gene: TRBJ2-5
V gene: TRBV5-1
CDR3 protein: ASSWGLGAQY

J gene: TRBJ2-2
V gene: TRBV28
CDR3 protein: ASIHAGTGELF

J gene: TRBJ2-4
V gene: TRBV7-2
CDR3 protein: ASSSPGLAVRY

J gene: TRBJ2-7
V gene: TRBV29-1
CDR3 protein: SVTSGLYEQY

J gene: TRBJ1-5
V gene: TRBV12-3/TRBV12-4
CDR3 protein: ASSRPDSGNQPQH

J gene: TRBJ2-1
V gene: TRBV9
CDR3 protein: ASSGDHYNEQF

J gene: TRBJ2-7
V gene: TRBV7-9
CDR3 protein: ASSLDEDEQY

J gene: TRBJ2-7
V gene: TRBV5-4
CDR3 protein: ASSSPTTGDEQY

J gene: TRBJ2-3
V gene: TRBV19
CDR3 protein: AVGREARADTQY

J gene: TRBJ2-7
V gene: TRBV6-5
CDR3 protein: ASSSLGHMNEQY

J gene: TRBJ2-3
V gene: TRBV10-1
CDR3 protein: ASSEGGSRDTQY

J gene: TRBJ2-1
V gene: TRBV20-1
CDR3 protein: SADLAGVGNEQF

J gene: TRBJ2-1
V gene: TRBV20-1
CDR3 protein: SASPAGVGNEQF

J gene: TRBJ1-1
V gene: TRBV7-6
CDR3 protein: ASTRGMGTEAF

J gene: TRBJ1-6
V gene: TRBV18
CDR3 protein: ASSPDPSYNSPLH

J gene: TRBJ2-1
V gene: TRBV18
CDR3 protein: ASSPGPEVNEQF

J gene: TRBJ2-7
V gene: TRBV12-3/TRBV12-4
CDR3 protein: ASSTPFGSSYEQY

J gene: TRBJ1-1
V gene: TRBV20-1
CDR3 protein: SAAGGQGNTEAF

J gene: TRBJ2-3
V gene: TRBV5-1
CDR3 protein: ASSLYTPSTDTQY

J gene: TRBJ1-2
V gene: TRBV30
CDR3 protein: ASVNYGYT

J gene: TRBJ2-1
V gene: TRBV7-2
CDR3 protein: ASSFLENEQF

J gene: TRBJ2-7
V gene: TRBV2
CDR3 protein: ASSAGDRGYEQY

J gene: TRBJ1-2
V gene: TRBV7-9
CDR3 protein: ASSSAGGLSYGYT

J gene: TRBJ2-7
V gene: TRBV12-3/TRBV12-4
CDR3 protein: ASLKDRNYEQY

J gene: TRBJ2-3
V gene: TRBV27
CDR3 protein: ASTGTGPTYTQY

J gene: TRBJ1-3
V gene: TRBV7-2
CDR3 protein: ASSLQGALGNTIY

J gene: TRBJ2-3
V gene: TRBV27
CDR3 protein: ASSLERSMYTDTQY

J gene: TRBJ2-2
V gene: TRBV12-3/TRBV12-4
CDR3 protein: ASSRSTNTGELF

J gene: TRBJ2-3
V gene: TRBV5-1
CDR3 protein: ASSQGTSSNPSTDTQY

J gene: TRBJ2-2
V gene: TRBV5-1
CDR3 protein: ASGPGTNTGELF

J gene: TRBJ2-1
V gene: TRBV10-3
CDR3 protein: AISGTDEQF

J gene: TRBJ2-1
V gene: TRBV27
CDR3 protein: ASSSGTNYNEQF